A single sample is the source of the 32 T cell receptor beta chains below, sequenced in a study of T cells in Graves' hyperthyroidism and ophthalmopathy. Authors of the study amplified TCR beta CDR3 regions from RNA transcripts. A first-round RT-PCR of the TCR CDR3 used the HTBI primer set. TCRdb processed the multiplex PCR reads anew with MiXCR; each CDR3 protein has one entry. The table shows about 640,000 distinct CDR3 sequences, with less than 25% occurring only once. The sequencing sample was made of blood. The receptors stem from a man aged 25-45 years with Graves' ophthalmopathy.

J is TRBJ2-7 and V is TRBV6-2 or TRBV6-3; D possibly corresponds to TRBD1 (6 bases). The CDR3 covers 13 residues. Germline CDR1 is MNHEY and CDR2 is SVGEGT. Trimming cost V 7 bases and J 3 bases, with 13 bases left between them. This chain's CDR3 is CASKDIRGYEQYF. The CDR3 nucleotides read TGTGCCAGCAAAGACATCAGGGGCTACGAGCAGTACTTC.

The CDR3 loop reads CASSLRTGTSGSMGVAHQETQYF. The CDR3 DNA is TGCGCCAGCAGCTTGAGAACCGGGACTAGCGGGAGTATGGGTGTAGCTCACCAAGAGACCCAGTACTTC. V usage is TRBV5-1 and J usage is TRBJ2-5; 14 bases match TRBD2. CDR1 and CDR2 from the germline V gene are SGHRS and YFSETQ. The CDR3 extends over 23 amino acids. V lost 1 base to trimming and J lost 0 bases; unmatched junction nucleotides: 20.

The chain links TRBV9 to TRBJ1-1; 9 positions agree with TRBD1. This CDR3 contains 14 residues. Germline V gives CDR1 SGDLS, CDR2 YYNGEE. V trimming: 3 bases; J trimming: 4 bases; junction bases outside the gene matches: 4. The CDR3 DNA reads as TGTGCCAGCAGCGAACAGGGGGCAACCACTGAAGCTTTCTTT. Its translation: CASSEQGATTEAFF.

In nucleotides, the CDR3 is TGTGCCAGCAACGGGGGACCATACAATTCACCCCTCCACTTT. This codes for CASNGGPYNSPLHF. The genes are TRBV6-1 and TRBJ1-6, with D tentatively TRBD1 (5 bases). The V and J ends lost 7 bases and 7 bases respectively, with 14 bases between them. Germline V lookup: CDR1 MNHNS, CDR2 SASEGT. The CDR3 is made up of 14 amino acids.

This clonotype was found a few times. The chain carries TRBV11-2 and TRBJ2-1, with D hard to call. The CDR3 has 14 amino acids. Per the germline V gene, CDR1 is SGHAT and CDR2 is FQNNGV. V lost 3 bases and J lost 5, with 11 bases in between. CDR3 region: CASSFFGEDNEQFF. The CDR3 DNA reads as TGTGCCAGCAGCTTTTTTGGGGAAGACAATGAGCAGTTCTTC.

This sequence joins TRBV5-8 and TRBJ1-1; D call uncertain. V shed 9 bases and J shed 7 bases, with 10 bases lying between them. Germline assignment: CDR1 SGHTS and CDR2 YDEGEE. The CDR3 totals 10 residues. Here the CDR3 DNA reads TGTGCCAACGTAAGGGTTGAAGCTTTCTTT. Translated: CANVRVEAFF.

This clonotype was recorded at least ten times. The chain uses TRBV12-3 or TRBV12-4 and TRBJ1-1; D perhaps matches TRBD1 (6 bases). This CDR3 is 14 amino acids long. V dropped 8 bases and J dropped 1 base, with 14 bases sitting between them. The CDR3 DNA follows: TGTGCCAGCGGTAAACAGGGAACGAACACTGAAGCTTTCTTT. Encoded protein: CASGKQGTNTEAFF.

This clonotype appeared a few times. The chain uses TRBV20-1 and TRBJ1-2, with D uncertain. CDR1 is DFQATT and CDR2 is SNEGSKA in the germline V gene (reference sequence). V shed 6 bases and J shed 1 base, with 6 bases lying between them. This CDR3 has 11 amino acids. CDR3 protein: CSAGDNYGYTF. The CDR3 nucleotides are TGCAGTGCCGGAGATAACTATGGCTACACCTTC.

Ten or more counts support this clonotype. The genes are TRBV28 and TRBJ1-1, with 9 bases fitting TRBD1. The V and J ends lost 6 bases and 5 bases, in that order; junction bases with no gene match: 1. CDR1 is MDHEN and CDR2 is SYDVKM in the germline V gene. The CDR3 runs 12 residues. CDR3 in DNA: TGTGCCAGCAGGGGGACAGGGACTGAAGCTTTCTTT. Translation: CASRGTGTEAFF.

The chain combines TRBV19 with TRBJ2-1; 12 bases match TRBD2. Germline V gives CDR1 LNHDA, CDR2 SQIVND (reference sequence). Trimming at V came to 3 bases and at J to 7 bases, leaving 10 bases not matched to a gene. The CDR3 consists of 17 residues. The CDR3 sequence: CASSILTSGSRENEQFF. In nucleotides, the CDR3 is TGTGCCAGTAGTATCCTGACTAGCGGGAGTAGAGAAAATGAGCAGTTCTTC. The whole variable domain, remainder taken from reference TRBV19 and TRBJ2-1, is DGGITQSPKYLFRKEGQNVTLSCEQNLNHDAMYWYRQDPGQGLRLIYYSQIVNDFQKGDIAEGYSVSREKKESFPLTVTSAQKNPTAFYLCASSILTSGSRENEQFFGPGTRLTVL.

This clonotype was counted ten times or more. The chain uses TRBV20-1 and TRBJ1-5; D uncertain. There are 13 residues in the CDR3. V was cut by 3 bases and J by 2 bases, with 8 bases left in between. Germline V lookup: CDR1 DFQATT, CDR2 SNEGSKA (reference sequence). The CDR3, as DNA: TGCAGTGCTAGTGGGGTAGGCAATCAGCCCCAGCATTTT. Translated: CSASGVGNQPQHF.

V and J are TRBV4-2 and TRBJ2-1; 11 bases map to TRBD2. This CDR3 has 14 residues. Germline CDR1 and CDR2: LGHNA and YNFKEQ. V lost 0 bases to trimming and J lost 10 bases; unmatched junction nucleotides: 2. The CDR3 here is CASSQESSGGEQFF. The DNA of the CDR3 is TGTGCCAGCAGCCAAGAGTCTAGCGGGGGGGAGCAGTTCTTC.

The chain joins TRBV11-2 to TRBJ2-2; D not certain. The germline V and J ends were trimmed by 2 bases and 5 bases, with 15 bases remaining between them. The CDR3 contains 16 residues. Per the germline V gene, CDR1 is SGHAT and CDR2 is FQNNGV. The CDR3 sequence is CASSLLDHSGTGELFF. CDR3 DNA sequence: TGTGCCAGCAGCTTACTGGACCATTCCGGGACCGGGGAGCTGTTTTTT.

A few counts support this clonotype. The CDR3 protein is CASTSGRGLNEQFF. As DNA, the CDR3 is TGTGCCTCGACTAGCGGGAGGGGTCTCAATGAGCAGTTCTTC. The chain combines TRBV30 with TRBJ2-1; 14 bases agree with TRBD2. V lost 7 bases and J lost 6; bases outside the gene matches: 5. Germline CDR1 and CDR2: GTSNPN and SVGIG (reference sequence). The CDR3 is made up of 14 amino acids.

In this sample, this clonotype turned up a few times. This chain links TRBV5-1 with TRBJ2-1, with 7 bases aligning to TRBD2. CDR3 length equals 15 residues. Germline V gene data show CDR1 as SGHRS and CDR2 as YFSETQ. Losses at the gene ends were 5 bases for V and 0 bases for J; bases not matched to a gene: 5. The CDR3 here is CASRWEGSSYNEQFF. The CDR3 DNA reads as TGCGCCAGCAGGTGGGAGGGGTCCTCCTACAATGAGCAGTTCTTC. The whole variable domain, filled in from reference TRBV5-1 and TRBJ2-1, reads KAGVTQTPRYLIKTRGQQVTLSCSPISGHRSVSWYQQTPGQGLQFLFEYFSETQRNKGNFPGRFSGRQFSNSRSEMNVSTLELGDSALYLCASRWEGSSYNEQFFGPGTRLTVL.

This clonotype was found a few times. V and J are TRBV3-1 and TRBJ2-5; D ambiguous. There are 14 residues in the CDR3. Germline values: CDR1 LGHDT, CDR2 YNNKEL (reference sequence). Trimming shortened V by 0 bases and J by 5 bases, and 10 bases separated the two germline ends. For the CDR3, the DNA is TGTGCCAGCAGCCAAGATAGGGTATGGGAGACCCAGTACTTC. Protein sequence: CASSQDRVWETQYF.

This chain links TRBV15 with TRBJ2-7; 8 nucleotides line up with TRBD1. Germline CDR1 LNHNV, CDR2 YYDKDF (reference sequence). The length of the CDR3 is 12 residues. Trimming at V came to 8 bases and at J to 2 bases, leaving 2 bases not matched to a gene. The CDR3 region has the DNA TGTGCCACCGGGACAGGTGCCTACGAGCAGTACTTC. This translates into CATGTGAYEQYF.

In this sample, this clonotype turned up a few times. V and J are TRBV15 and TRBJ2-3, with a tentative D call TRBD2 (7 bases). The V gene's germline CDR1 is LNHNV and CDR2 YYDKDF (reference sequence). Deletions cut 1 base from V and 6 bases from J, with 17 bases between. CDR3 length: 16 residues. CDR3 nucleotide sequence: TGTGCCACCAGCAGAGGACGGGGGGCTCAGAGCGATACGCAGTATTTT. Residues: CATSRGRGAQSDTQYF.

There are many counts of this clonotype. The chain carries TRBV30 and TRBJ2-5, with 9 nucleotides matching TRBD1. The germline gives CDR1 GTSNPN, CDR2 SVGIG (reference sequence). The V and J ends lost 3 bases and 11 bases, in that order; junction bases with no gene match: 16. The CDR3 is 15 amino acids. CDR3 sequence reads: CAWRAEGQGSALQYF. The DNA for the CDR3 is TGTGCCTGGAGGGCAGAGGGACAGGGATCCGCTTTACAGTACTTC.

Ten or more counts support this clonotype. V usage is TRBV30 and J usage is TRBJ1-2; D remains unclear. The V end lost 7 bases, the J end lost 7 bases, and 16 bases lay between the germline ends. The CDR3 totals 12 residues. Germline V CDR1 and CDR2: GTSNPN, SVGIG (reference sequence). CDR3 residues: CAFLGGNGGYTF. The CDR3 DNA reads TGTGCCTTCCTGGGAGGGAACGGTGGCTACACCTTC.

The chain joins TRBV5-1 to TRBJ2-2; TRBD1 aligns across 9 bases. CDR1 and CDR2 from the germline V gene are SGHRS and YFSETQ. The length of the CDR3 is 15 residues. The V segment lost 5 bases and the J segment 3 bases; nucleotides outside the gene matches: 5. The CDR3 DNA reads as TGCGCCAGCAGTTTCGACAGGGGGGACACCGGGGAGCTGTTTTTT. It translates to CASSFDRGDTGELFF.

This clonotype was counted at least ten times. The chain uses TRBV20-1 and TRBJ2-3; TRBD2 matches at 9 bases. Trimming cost V 4 bases and J 1 base; bases outside gene matches: 3. The V gene's germline CDR1 is DFQATT and CDR2 SNEGSKA (reference sequence). The CDR3 loop spans 14 amino acids. CDR3 loop: CSATVAGGTDTQYF. The CDR3 nucleotides are TGCAGTGCTACCGTAGCGGGAGGCACAGATACGCAGTATTTT.

V gene TRBV28 combines with J gene TRBJ2-7; possible D gene TRBD1, 6 bases. Germline V gives CDR1 MDHEN, CDR2 SYDVKM. This CDR3 is 14 amino acids long. V was clipped by 5 bases and J by 4 bases, with 15 bases between them. CDR3 region: CASSPYTGSYEQYF. As DNA, the CDR3 is TGTGCCAGCAGTCCCTATACAGGGAGTTACGAGCAGTACTTC.

The V call is TRBV9, the J call TRBJ1-2, with TRBD1 as a possible D gene (6 bases). Germline CDR1 reads SGDLS; CDR2 reads YYNGEE. The CDR3 runs to 14 residues. Trimming took off 0 bases at V and 4 bases at J, with 10 bases between the two ends. In nucleotides, the CDR3 is TGTGCCAGCAGCGTAGTAACAGGGCCCTATGGCTACACCTTC. Its translation: CASSVVTGPYGYTF.

This chain connects TRBV20-1 to TRBJ2-7; 7 bases align to TRBD2. In germline, CDR1 is DFQATT, CDR2 SNEGSKA (reference sequence). The CDR3 is 14 amino acids. V lost 6 bases, J lost 3 bases, and 11 bases stayed unmatched. CDR3 protein: CSAPGEGGVYEQYF. CDR3 coding DNA: TGCAGTGCCCCCGGGGAGGGAGGCGTCTACGAGCAGTACTTC.

This clonotype was counted at least ten times. The genes are TRBV5-1 and TRBJ2-3; D ambiguous. This CDR3 contains 12 residues. Trimming cost V 5 bases and J 2 bases, with 6 bases left between them. CDR1 SGHRS and CDR2 YFSETQ come from the germline V gene. The CDR3, as DNA: TGCGCCAGCAGACCGGACACAGATACGCAGTATTTT. Translating gives CASRPDTDTQYF.

V usage is TRBV19 and J usage is TRBJ2-6, with unresolved D. Trimming pared 3 bases from V and 0 bases from J, leaving 3 bases between. CDR1 and CDR2 (germline): LNHDA, SQIVND (reference sequence). The CDR3 extends over 14 amino acids. The CDR3 protein is CASSMSSGANVLTF. The CDR3 DNA follows: TGTGCCAGTAGTATGTCCTCTGGGGCCAACGTCCTGACTTTC.

This clonotype showed up just a few times. V and J are TRBV6-1 and TRBJ2-7, with D unclear. Germline loops: CDR1 MNHNS, CDR2 SASEGT. The CDR3 runs to 13 residues. V lost 7 bases, J lost 5 bases, and 15 bases lay in between. The CDR3, as DNA: TGTGCCAGCAAGCTGTCCAGTAGTAACGAGCAGTACTTC. This translates into CASKLSSSNEQYF.

This clonotype was seen ten or more times. The chain couples TRBV12-3 or TRBV12-4 to TRBJ2-5; unclear D gene. The CDR3 extends over 11 amino acids. V lost 6 bases, J lost 5 bases, and 7 bases lay in between. The CDR3 region has the DNA TGTGCCAGCAGGGTCGGGGAGACCCAGTACTTC. Encoded protein: CASRVGETQYF.

The chain combines TRBV5-1 with TRBJ2-4, with D perhaps TRBD1 (8 bases). This CDR3 contains 13 residues. The germline gives CDR1 SGHRS, CDR2 YFSETQ. The V gene lost 1 base and the J gene lost 8 bases, with 10 bases spanning the gap. Here the CDR3 reads CASSLTGGDIQYF. CDR3 bases: TGCGCCAGCAGCTTGACAGGGGGGGACATTCAGTACTTC. The variable domain in full, with the rest retrieved from reference TRBV5-1 and TRBJ2-4, is KAGVTQTPRYLIKTRGQQVTLSCSPISGHRSVSWYQQTPGQGLQFLFEYFSETQRNKGNFPGRFSGRQFSNSRSEMNVSTLELGDSALYLCASSLTGGDIQYFGAGTRLSVL.

In its sample, this clonotype was seen many times. The chain is built from TRBV7-9 and TRBJ2-1; TRBD1 matches at 8 bases. Germline V gene data show CDR1 as SEHNR and CDR2 as FQNEAQ (reference sequence). The CDR3 covers 14 residues. Trimming cost V 2 bases and J 9 bases; bases outside gene matches: 6. This chain's CDR3 is CASSLQGARGEQFF. The CDR3 DNA sequence: TGTGCCAGCAGCTTACAGGGGGCGCGGGGTGAGCAGTTCTTC. Using reference TRBV7-9 and TRBJ2-1 for the parts outside the CDR3, the full variable domain is DTGVSQNPRHKITKRGQNVTFRCDPISEHNRLYWYRQTLGQGPEFLTYFQNEAQLEKSRLLSDRFSAERPKGSFSTLEIQRTEQGDSAMYLCASSLQGARGEQFFGPGTRLTVL.

This clonotype was seen a few times. This chain joins TRBV5-8 and TRBJ1-1; D is unresolved. The CDR3 length is 15 residues. Germline CDR1 is SGHTS and CDR2 is YDEGEE. V lost 0 bases and J 0 bases, leaving 9 bases between the germline ends. DNA for the CDR3: TGTGCCAGCAGCTTGGGGGCTCAGATGAACACTGAAGCTTTCTTT. Translation gives CASSLGAQMNTEAFF.